This record concerns one TCR beta chain sequence. Its antigen is currently unknown. This sample's time point: baseline, week 1 (first vaccination visit). Treatment in this sample: pre-vaccination baseline after standard-of-care therapy. Those who donated had recent WHO grade 3 or 4 IDH1-mutant, ATRX-lost astrocytomas. Generated by immunoSEQ multiplex PCR, the TCRdb table keeps only in-frame clones and is missing some. The table has around 59,000 clones, about 91% seen once. This record comes from a study of a mutant IDH1 vaccine in newly diagnosed glioma. Study information: The treated group averaged about 39 years old and was around 60% male, about 40% female. Patients got radiotherapy, temozolomide, or both beforehand, and most got both. Study-level findings and limits: Over 85% of patients showed vaccine-induced immune responses across multiple MHC alleles.

Specimen: PBMCs, collected from a glioma patient treated with radiotherapy, temozolomide or both. The receptor was derived from a man in his fifties with glioma.

CDR3 region: CASSDDVPGEQYF. The DNA for the CDR3 is TGTGCCAGTAGTGATGATGTACCCGGCGAGCAGTACTTC. This chain joins TRBV19 and TRBJ2-7; no definite D call. Trimming took 5 bases from V and 6 from J, leaving 14 bases between them. The germline V gene encodes CDR1 LNHDA and CDR2 SQIVND (reference sequence). The CDR3 extends over 13 amino acids.